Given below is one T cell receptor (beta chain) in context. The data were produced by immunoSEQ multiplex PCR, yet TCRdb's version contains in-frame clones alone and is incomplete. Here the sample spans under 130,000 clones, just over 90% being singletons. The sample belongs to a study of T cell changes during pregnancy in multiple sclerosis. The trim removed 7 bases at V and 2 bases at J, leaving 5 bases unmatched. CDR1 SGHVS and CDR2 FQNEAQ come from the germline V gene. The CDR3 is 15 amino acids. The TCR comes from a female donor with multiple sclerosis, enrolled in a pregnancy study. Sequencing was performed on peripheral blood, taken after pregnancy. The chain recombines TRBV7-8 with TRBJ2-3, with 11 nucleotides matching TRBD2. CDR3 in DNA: TGTGCCAGCATCCAACTAGCGGGGGTCACAGATACGCAGTATTTT. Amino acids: CASIQLAGVTDTQYF. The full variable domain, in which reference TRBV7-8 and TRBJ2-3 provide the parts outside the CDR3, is GAGVSQSPRYKVAKRGQDVALRCDPISGHVSLFWYQQALGQGPEFLTYFQNEAQLDKSGLPSDRFFAERPEGSVSTLKIQRTQQEDSAVYLCASIQLAGVTDTQYFGPGTRLTVL.